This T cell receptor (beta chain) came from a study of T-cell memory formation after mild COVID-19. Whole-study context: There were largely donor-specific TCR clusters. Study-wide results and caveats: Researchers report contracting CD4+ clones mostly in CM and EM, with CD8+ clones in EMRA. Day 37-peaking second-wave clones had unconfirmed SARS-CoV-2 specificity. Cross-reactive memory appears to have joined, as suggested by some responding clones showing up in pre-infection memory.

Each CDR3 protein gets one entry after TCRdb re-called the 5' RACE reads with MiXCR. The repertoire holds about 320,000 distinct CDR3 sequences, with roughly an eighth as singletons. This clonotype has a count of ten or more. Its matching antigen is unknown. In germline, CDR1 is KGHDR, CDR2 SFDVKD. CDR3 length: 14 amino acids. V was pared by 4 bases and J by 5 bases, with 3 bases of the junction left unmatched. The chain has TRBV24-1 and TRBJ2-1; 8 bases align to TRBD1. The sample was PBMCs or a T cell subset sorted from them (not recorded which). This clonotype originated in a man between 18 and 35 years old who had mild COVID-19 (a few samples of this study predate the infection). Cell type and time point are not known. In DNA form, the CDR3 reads TGTGCCACCAGTGAATCCAGGGGGCACAATGAGCAGTTCTTC. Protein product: CATSESRGHNEQFF.